The rows below give T cell receptor beta chains drawn from one sample of a study of read filtering for tumor transcriptome and immune sequencing. TCRdb reanalysed the reads using MiXCR and keeps one entry per CDR3 protein. Among about 86,000 distinct CDR3 sequences listed, 9% to 15% were seen once. Sequenced input: a population of CD138-negative cells sorted from bone marrow. The receptors were sampled from a donor aged 40 or over with multiple myeloma. Each CDR3 is given with its conserved first and last residue. The D gene is left open where the match is weak. The size entry is marked missing in some rows and otherwise reads once, few, many or a size class.

>TRBV6-2/TRBV6-3|many|NA|TRBJ1-4
TGTGCCAGCAGGACCCCGACAGACACAACTAATGAAAAACTGTTTTTT
CASRTPTDTTNEKLFF
>TRBV4-1|many|NA|TRBJ2-1
TGTGCCAGCAGCCACGAGCGGAGCTACAATGAGCAGTTCTTC
CASSHERSYNEQFF
>TRBV27|many|NA|TRBJ2-7
TGTGCCAGCAGTCCCAGCGGGCGCTCCTACGAGCAGTACTTC
CASSPSGRSYEQYF
>TRBV6-5|NA|NA|TRBJ1-4
TGTGCCAGCAGTTACGGGGAAAAACTGTTTTTT
CASSYGEKLFF
>TRBV29-1|many|NA|TRBJ2-1
TGCAGCGTCGGAATAGCTGCGCAGTACAATGAGCAGTTCTTC
CSVGIAAQYNEQFF
>TRBV5-1|many|TRBD2|TRBJ2-3
TGTGCCAGCAGCTCAGGGACTAGCGGGGATACGCAGTATTTT
CASSSGTSGDTQYF
>TRBV29-1|many|TRBD2|TRBJ2-5
TGCAGCGCAGGCGGGGCGGGAGGGTCCGGTCAAGAGACCCAGTACTTC
CSAGGAGGSGQETQYF
>TRBV6-1|NA|TRBD1|TRBJ2-1
TGTACCAGCAGGAGGGACAGGGGTGGCAGTGAGCAGTTCTTC
CTSRRDRGGSEQFF
>TRBV20-1|many|NA|TRBJ1-1
TGCAGTGCTGCCCCTGGACACCTCAAGACTGAAGCTTTCTTT
CSAAPGHLKTEAFF
>TRBV20-1|many|NA|TRBJ1-1
TGCAGTGCTAGAGTATCCGGGGGCCGCACTGAAGCTTTCTTT
CSARVSGGRTEAFF
>TRBV28|many|NA|TRBJ2-1
TGTGCCAGCAGTTTAGCCTGGAACTACAATGAGCAGTTCTTC
CASSLAWNYNEQFF
>TRBV24-1|many|TRBD2|TRBJ2-1
TGTGCCACCAGTGATGGGGCGGGAGACTACAATGAGCAGTTCTTC
CATSDGAGDYNEQFF
>TRBV5-1|few|NA|TRBJ1-1
TGTGCCAGCAGCCTGACAGGCGGGAACACTGAAGCTTTCTTT
CASSLTGGNTEAFF
>TRBV4-1|NA|NA|TRBJ1-1
TGCGCCAGCAGCCAAGTATGGCGGACTGAAGCTTTCTTT
CASSQVWRTEAFF
>TRBV24-1|many|NA|TRBJ2-5
TGTGCCACCGGGCATGGGGTCTACGAGACCCAGTACTTC
CATGHGVYETQYF
>TRBV9|NA|NA|TRBJ1-2
TGTGCCAGCAGCCCCCGGCCGGGACCGGTATTAAGTGGCTACACCTTC
CASSPRPGPVLSGYTF
>TRBV19|few|TRBD1|TRBJ2-5
TGTGCCAGTAGTCGAGGGACAGTACGTGAGACCCAGTACTTC
CASSRGTVRETQYF
>TRBV27|many|NA|TRBJ2-5
TGTGCCAGCAGCATGACAAGACGACAAGAGACCCAGTACTTC
CASSMTRRQETQYF
>TRBV6-6|NA|NA|TRBJ2-1
TGTGCCAGCAGTCCGGAGGCCCGGCATGAGCAGTTCTTC
CASSPEARHEQFF
>TRBV11-2|many|NA|TRBJ1-2
TGTGCCAGCAGCTTAGCTAACTATGGCTACACCTTC
CASSLANYGYTF
>TRBV6-5|few|NA|TRBJ2-1
TGTGCCTGCAGTTACCAAAGGGCGGCCTCCTACAATGAGCAGTTCTTC
CACSYQRAASYNEQFF
>TRBV5-1|NA|NA|TRBJ1-1
TGCGCCAGCAGCTGGGGAATTGGGAACACTGAAGCTTTCTTT
CASSWGIGNTEAFF
>TRBV29-1|NA|NA|TRBJ2-6
TGCAGCGTTAGGACGACTGGGGCCAGCGTCCTGACTTTC
CSVRTTGASVLTF
>TRBV5-1|many|NA|TRBJ2-3
TGCGCCAGCAGCTTGGGGGGGAGACGCGGCACAGATACGCAGTATTTT
CASSLGGRRGTDTQYF
>TRBV5-1|NA|TRBD1|TRBJ1-4
TGCGCCAGCGGCCCCGGAGGGGGCTTGCTCGGAAAACTGTTTTTT
CASGPGGGLLGKLFF
>TRBV2|many|NA|TRBJ1-5
TGTGCCAGCAGTGTACCCGACAAGGTTTCCAGTCAGCCCCAGCATTTT
CASSVPDKVSSQPQHF
>TRBV20-1|many|NA|TRBJ2-5
TGCAGTGCTAGGTATCCAGGACTTCAAGAGACCCAGTACTTC
CSARYPGLQETQYF
>TRBV19|many|NA|TRBJ1-5
TGTGCCAGTAGCGGGAATCAGGTTTTGAGTCAGCCCCAGCATTTT
CASSGNQVLSQPQHF
>TRBV30|many|NA|TRBJ2-7
TGTGCCTGGAGTGTTTCTTACTACGAGCAGTACTTC
CAWSVSYYEQYF
>TRBV10-2|many|NA|TRBJ2-7
TGCGCCAGCAGTGAGTCGACGCTCTACGAGCAGTACTTC
CASSESTLYEQYF
>TRBV2|many|NA|TRBJ2-4
TGTGCCAGCAGTGACGACCGGTGGGCCATTCAGTACTTC
CASSDDRWAIQYF
>TRBV2|many|NA|TRBJ1-3
TGTGCCAGCAGGGACGGCCTCTCTGGAAACACCATATATTTT
CASRDGLSGNTIYF
>TRBV7-2|NA|NA|TRBJ1-5
TGTGCCAGCAGCCGAGAGACGAGTTGGGGTGGTAATAGCAATCAGCCCCAGCATTTT
CASSRETSWGGNSNQPQHF
>TRBV7-9|NA|NA|TRBJ2-1
TGTGCCAGCAGCGGCCGTTCTTCCTACAATGATCAGTTCTTC
CASSGRSSYNDQFF
>TRBV5-1|many|NA|TRBJ2-1
TGCGCCAGCAGCAACGTGGGGGACTACAATGAGCAGTTCTTC
CASSNVGDYNEQFF
>TRBV30|many|TRBD2|TRBJ2-1
TGTGCCTGGAGTGCCGGACTAGCGGGAGGGATGGATGAGCAGTTCTTC
CAWSAGLAGGMDEQFF
>TRBV28|many|TRBD1|TRBJ1-2
TGTGCCAGCAGTTTGGAACAGGGGAGGCATGGCTACACCTTC
CASSLEQGRHGYTF
>TRBV7-9|few|NA|TRBJ1-1
TGTGCCAGCAGCTTCGACGGGAACACTGAAGCTTTCTTT
CASSFDGNTEAFF
>TRBV19|NA|TRBD2|TRBJ2-1
TGTGCCAGTAGTATGAGTAGCGGGAGCATCGGGAATGAGCAGTTCTTC
CASSMSSGSIGNEQFF
>TRBV29-1|many|NA|TRBJ2-5
TGCAGCGTTGGGACCGCGGACGAGACCCAGTACTTC
CSVGTADETQYF
>TRBV3-1|many|TRBD1|TRBJ1-1
TGTGCCAGCAGCGAATGGACAGGGGTGAACACTGAAGCTTTCTTT
CASSEWTGVNTEAFF
>TRBV12-5|many|TRBD2|TRBJ2-4
TGTGCTAGTGGTTTGCCAGGGACTAGCGGGAGGGCTCAACTAGCCAAAAACATTCAGTACTTC
CASGLPGTSGRAQLAKNIQYF
>TRBV5-4|once|NA|TRBJ2-1
TGTGCCAGCAGCTTTCACCAATACAATGAGCAGTTCTTC
CASSFHQYNEQFF
>TRBV5-6|many|NA|TRBJ2-5
TGTGCCAGCAGCCCTTCGGGCTCCCGACGGGAGACCCAGTACTTC
CASSPSGSRRETQYF
>TRBV5-1|NA|TRBD1|TRBJ2-5
TGCGCCAGCAGCTTGCAAGGGACAGGGCAAGAGACCCAGTACTTC
CASSLQGTGQETQYF
>TRBV9|many|NA|TRBJ2-1
TGTGCCAGCAGCGTAGCGACGGCTTACAATGAGCAGTTCTTC
CASSVATAYNEQFF
>TRBV25-1|few|NA|TRBJ2-3
TGTGCCAGCAGTTGGACTGGCGGGGGCACAGATACGCAGTATTTT
CASSWTGGGTDTQYF
>TRBV12-3/TRBV12-4|few|NA|TRBJ2-1
TGTGCCAGCAGTTTGAGGAATGAGCAGTTCTTC
CASSLRNEQFF
>TRBV29-1|many|NA|TRBJ2-2
TGCAGCGTTACGGCGGGGAACACCGGGGAGCTGTTTTTT
CSVTAGNTGELFF
>TRBV7-2|many|NA|TRBJ1-6
TGTGCCAGCAGCTTAGTTTGGCTACAGGGAGGATCACCCCTCCACTTT
CASSLVWLQGGSPLHF